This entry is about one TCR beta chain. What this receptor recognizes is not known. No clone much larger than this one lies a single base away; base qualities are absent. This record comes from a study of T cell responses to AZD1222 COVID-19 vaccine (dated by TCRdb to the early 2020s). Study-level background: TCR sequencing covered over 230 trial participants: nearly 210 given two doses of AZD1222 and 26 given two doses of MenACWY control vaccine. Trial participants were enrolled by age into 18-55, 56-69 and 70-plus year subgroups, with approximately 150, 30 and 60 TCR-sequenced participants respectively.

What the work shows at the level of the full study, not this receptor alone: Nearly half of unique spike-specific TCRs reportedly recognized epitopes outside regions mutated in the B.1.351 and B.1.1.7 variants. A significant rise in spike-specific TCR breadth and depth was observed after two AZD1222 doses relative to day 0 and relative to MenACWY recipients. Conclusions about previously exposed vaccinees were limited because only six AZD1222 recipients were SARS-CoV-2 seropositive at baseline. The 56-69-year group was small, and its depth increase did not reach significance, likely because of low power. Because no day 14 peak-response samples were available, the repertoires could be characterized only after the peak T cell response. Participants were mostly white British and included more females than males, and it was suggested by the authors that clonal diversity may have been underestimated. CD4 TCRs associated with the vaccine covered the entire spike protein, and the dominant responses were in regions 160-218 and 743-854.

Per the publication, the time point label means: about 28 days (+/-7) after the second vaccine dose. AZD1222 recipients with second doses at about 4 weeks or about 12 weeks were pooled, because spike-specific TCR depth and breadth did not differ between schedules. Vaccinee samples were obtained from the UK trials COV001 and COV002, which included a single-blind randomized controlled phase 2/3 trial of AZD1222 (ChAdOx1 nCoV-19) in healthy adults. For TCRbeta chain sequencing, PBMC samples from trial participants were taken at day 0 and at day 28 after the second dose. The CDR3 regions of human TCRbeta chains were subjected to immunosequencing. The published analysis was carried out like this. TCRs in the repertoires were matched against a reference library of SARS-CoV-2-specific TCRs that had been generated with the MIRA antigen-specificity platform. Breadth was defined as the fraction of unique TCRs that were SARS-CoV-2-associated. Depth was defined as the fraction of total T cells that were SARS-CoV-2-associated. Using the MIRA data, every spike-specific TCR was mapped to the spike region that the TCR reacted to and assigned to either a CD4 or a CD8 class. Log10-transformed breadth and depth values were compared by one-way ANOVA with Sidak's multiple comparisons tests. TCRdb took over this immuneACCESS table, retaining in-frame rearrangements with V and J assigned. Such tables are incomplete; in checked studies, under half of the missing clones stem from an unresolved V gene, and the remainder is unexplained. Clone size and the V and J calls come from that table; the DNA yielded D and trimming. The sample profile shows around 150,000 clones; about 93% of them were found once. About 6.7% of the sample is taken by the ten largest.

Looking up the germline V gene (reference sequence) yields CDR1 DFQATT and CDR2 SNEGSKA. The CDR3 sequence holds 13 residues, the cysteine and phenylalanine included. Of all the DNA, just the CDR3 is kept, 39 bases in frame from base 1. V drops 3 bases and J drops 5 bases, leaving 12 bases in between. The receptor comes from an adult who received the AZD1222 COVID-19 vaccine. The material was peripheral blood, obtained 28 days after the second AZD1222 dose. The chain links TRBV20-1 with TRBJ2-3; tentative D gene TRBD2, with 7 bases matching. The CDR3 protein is CSASGGAGDTQYF. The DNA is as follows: TGCAGTGCTAGTGGGGGGGCGGGAGATACGCAGTATTTT.